This record looks at one T cell receptor (beta chain) sequence and its context. The table came from immunoSEQ multiplex PCR; TCRdb's copy has only in-frame clones and leaves some out. Of roughly 22,000 clones listed, roughly nine tenths are singletons. No major medical conditions, Axis I/II comorbidities, regular medication, or illicit drugs. The data belong to a study of untreated major depressive disorder. The V gene end was trimmed by 7 bases and the J gene end by 4 bases; junction bases not matched to a gene: 3. CDR1 and CDR2 from the germline V gene are MNHEY and SMNVEV (reference sequence). The CDR3 runs to 14 residues.

The V and J genes are TRBV27 and TRBJ2-3, with TRBD2 matching over 12 bases. The receptor comes from a woman aged 40-49 years in good health. Input material: CD4+ T cells from PBMCs. In DNA, the CDR3 is TGTGCCAGCAAGCTAGCGGGAGGGCCAGATACGCAGTATTTT. Its translation: CASKLAGGPDTQYF.